This passage covers 32 T cell receptor beta chains from one sample sequenced in a study of blood T cell repertoires in COVID-19. The repertoire was sequenced with immunoSEQ multiplex PCR; TCRdb's copy has only in-frame clones and lacks some. The repertoire has about 180,000 clones, roughly 80% of them found once; the top ten carry 13% to 15%. The sequenced sample was PBMCs or T cells enriched from blood (not recorded which). Receptor source: a man in his 60s who had been exposed to COVID-19.

V gene TRBV27 combines with J gene TRBJ2-1, with 10 bases aligning to TRBD2. Unmatched junction bases numbered 13, after V lost 4 bases and J lost 7 bases. The germline CDR1 and CDR2 sequences are MNHEY and SMNVEV (reference sequence). This CDR3 is built from 17 residues. The chain's CDR3 is CASSSRSPSGRGNEQFF. CDR3 DNA sequence: TGTGCCAGCAGTTCCCGATCTCCTAGCGGGAGAGGAAATGAGCAGTTCTTC.

The chain couples TRBV7-9 to TRBJ1-2; D gene uncertain. This CDR3 is built from 13 residues. Trimming took off 5 bases at V and 9 bases at J, with 16 bases between the two ends. CDR1 is SEHNR, CDR2 FQNEAQ, per germline (reference sequence). CDR3 amino acids: CASSDGVTRSYTF. The CDR3 nucleotides are TGTGCCAGCAGCGACGGGGTCACCCGGAGCTACACCTTC.

This clone showed up just once. This chain uses TRBV7-3 with TRBJ1-1, with TRBD1 as a possible D gene (6 bases). V was clipped by 3 bases and J by 6 bases, with 11 bases between them. From germline, CDR1 is SGHTA and CDR2 FQGTGA. This CDR3 contains 13 residues. CDR3 residues: CASSFGQSAEAFF. The CDR3 coding sequence is TGTGCCAGCAGCTTTGGACAGAGCGCTGAAGCTTTCTTT.

A word on this clone: Other DNA sequences in this sample translate to the same CDR3. The rearrangement links TRBV6-5 to TRBJ2-2; TRBD1 matches 7 bases. With V trimmed by 0 bases and J by 12 bases, 4 bases remained unmatched. Per germline, CDR1 MNHEY and CDR2 SVGAGI. This CDR3 contains 13 residues. CDR3 DNA: TGTGCCAGCAGTTACTCGAAAGGGGGCAAGCTGTTTTTT. The encoded protein is CASSYSKGGKLFF.

The chain has TRBV7-2 and TRBJ1-3; D remains unclear. Trimming cost V 1 base and J 4 bases, with 5 bases left between them. Germline V lookup: CDR1 SGHTA, CDR2 FQGNSA. CDR3 length: 13 amino acids. The chain's CDR3 is CASSLVRGNTIYF. CDR3 nucleotide sequence: TGTGCCAGCAGCTTAGTCAGGGGAAACACCATATATTTT.

The chain uses TRBV7-3 and TRBJ2-2, with 8 bases aligning to TRBD1. Germline V CDR1 and CDR2: SGHTA, FQGTGA. This CDR3 contains 16 residues. V lost 5 bases, J lost 1 base, and 6 bases stayed unmatched. The CDR3 coding sequence is TGTGCCAGCAGCGCCTCCGGGACAGGGAACACCGGGGAGCTGTTTTTT. Amino acids: CASSASGTGNTGELFF.

This clone has just a few counts. The V and J genes are TRBV10-3 and TRBJ2-3; D is perhaps TRBD1 (5 bases). This CDR3 region has 13 residues. Germline V gene lookup returns CDR1 ENHRY and CDR2 SYGVKD. V was shortened by 3 bases and J by 2 bases, with 6 bases between the two germline ends. The CDR3 reads CAISDRVTDTQYF. The CDR3 nucleotides are TGTGCCATCAGTGACAGGGTCACAGATACGCAGTATTTT.

The chain joins TRBV4-3 to TRBJ2-6; the match to TRBD1 covers 7 bases. The J segment lost 2 bases and the V segment lost 3 bases, leaving 7 bases of the junction unmatched. The germline gives CDR1 LGHNA, CDR2 YSLEER. This CDR3 has 17 residues. For the CDR3, the DNA is TGCGCCAGCAGCCAGTCCGAAGGGGGCACTGGGGCCAACGTCCTGACTTTC. It yields the protein CASSQSEGGTGANVLTF.

This clone was seen a few times. The chain carries TRBV7-9 and TRBJ1-2; no definite D call. Germline-derived CDR1 and CDR2 are SEHNR and FQNEAQ (reference sequence). The V and J ends lost 5 bases and 1 base respectively, with 5 bases between them. The length of the CDR3 is 12 residues. CDR3 DNA: TGTGCCAGCAGCCGGGATAACTATGGCTACACCTTC. Protein sequence: CASSRDNYGYTF.

Details on this clone: Germline is not matched at one junction end, which may reflect a read error. V and J are TRBV5-6 and TRBJ2-7; weak D call: TRBD1 (6 bases). The CDR3 length is 13 residues. Germline V gene data show CDR1 as SGHDT and CDR2 as YYEEEE. The CDR3 nucleotides read TGTGCCAGCAGGTTGGGGGCCTCCTACGAGCAGTACTTC. Residues: CASRLGASYEQYF.

This clone has a handful of counts. The V call is TRBV18, the J call TRBJ1-1; D is unclear. Germline V lookup: CDR1 KGHSH, CDR2 LQKENI. Deletions cut 0 bases from V and 0 bases from J, with 5 bases between. The CDR3 is made up of 14 amino acids. This chain's CDR3 is CASSPPTVNTEAFF. The CDR3 DNA is TGTGCCAGCTCACCACCCACAGTGAACACTGAAGCTTTCTTT.

The V gene is TRBV6-5, the J gene TRBJ2-3, with 7 bases that match TRBD2. The germline V gene has CDR1 MNHEY and CDR2 SVGAGI. CDR3 length: 15 amino acids. The V segment lost 4 bases and the J segment 6 bases; nucleotides outside the gene matches: 10. CDR3 coding DNA: TGTGCCAGCAGTTCACTGGGGAGGGACGGGGATACGCAGTATTTT. Residues: CASSSLGRDGDTQYF.

This chain joins TRBV19 and TRBJ2-4, with TRBD1 matching 8 bases. V shed 7 bases and J 9 bases; nucleotides not matched to a gene: 11. This CDR3 is 14 amino acids long. Germline CDR1 is LNHDA and CDR2 is SQIVND (reference sequence). The CDR3 sequence: CASTKGQAMGIQYF. CDR3 nucleotide sequence: TGTGCCAGTACGAAGGGACAGGCGATGGGCATTCAGTACTTC.

This clone was detected only a few times. The chain employs TRBV7-3 and TRBJ1-3; tentatively, D is TRBD1 (6 bases). CDR3 length equals 19 residues. V was cut by 5 bases and J by 0 bases, with 23 bases left in between. Looked up from germline, CDR1 is SGHTA and CDR2 is FQGTGA. The chain's CDR3 is CASSPGVTVPNGSGNTIYF. In nucleotides, the CDR3 is TGTGCCAGCAGCCCAGGGGTGACAGTGCCGAACGGCTCTGGAAACACCATATATTTT.

The chain employs TRBV11-2 and TRBJ1-5; perhaps TRBD1 as D (5 bases). In germline, CDR1 is SGHAT, CDR2 FQNNGV. The CDR3 sequence is 13 residues long. Trimming left V 5 bases short and J 9 bases short, with 14 bases between. For the CDR3, the DNA is TGTGCCAGCAGCCAACTGACAGCGCGGCCCCAGCATTTT. This codes for CASSQLTARPQHF.

The chain is built from TRBV20-1 and TRBJ2-1; 11 bases map to TRBD2. The germline V gene encodes CDR1 DFQATT and CDR2 SNEGSKA (reference sequence). Trimming took 3 bases from V and 4 from J; bases not matched to a gene: 5. This CDR3 contains 15 residues. The CDR3 sequence is CSASPGTSGYNEQFF. As DNA, the CDR3 is TGCAGTGCTAGTCCCGGGACTAGCGGTTACAATGAGCAGTTCTTC.

The chain recombines TRBV5-1 with TRBJ1-1; tentative D call: TRBD1 (5 bases). Germline CDR1 is SGHRS and CDR2 is YFSETQ. CDR3 length equals 14 residues. V gave up 5 bases and J gave up 2 bases, with 13 bases separating them. The CDR3, as DNA: TGCGCCAGCAGATCGGACACGGGTAACACTGAAGCTTTCTTT. Translated, it gives CASRSDTGNTEAFF.

This clone turned up a few times. V gene TRBV6-5 combines with J gene TRBJ2-1; weak D call: TRBD2 (5 bases). Germline CDR1 reads MNHEY; CDR2 reads SVGAGI. Trimming took 6 bases from V and 6 from J, leaving 15 bases between them. This CDR3 has 14 amino acids. For the CDR3, the DNA is TGTGCCAGCAGCGGACCCACGGGGTCCAATGAGCAGTTCTTC. Translated: CASSGPTGSNEQFF.

This chain links TRBV9 with TRBJ2-1, with 9 bases lining up with TRBD2. V lost 0 bases and J lost 5; bases outside the gene matches: 6. The germline CDR1 and CDR2 sequences are SGDLS and YYNGEE. CDR3 length: 16 residues. CDR3 protein: CASSVASAGGDNEQFF. In DNA form, the CDR3 reads TGTGCCAGCAGCGTAGCTTCAGCGGGAGGTGACAATGAGCAGTTCTTC.

The chain joins TRBV11-2 to TRBJ2-1, with a tentative D call TRBD2 (5 bases). The length of the CDR3 is 14 residues. The V gene lost 2 bases and the J gene lost 6 bases, with 11 bases spanning the gap. CDR1 is SGHAT and CDR2 is FQNNGV in the germline V gene. The CDR3 bases are TGTGCCAGCAGCTTATCGGGGAAACTCAATGAGCAGTTCTTC. This translates into CASSLSGKLNEQFF.

The chain combines TRBV19 with TRBJ2-1, with D possibly matching TRBD2 (5 bases). V was trimmed by 4 bases and J by 0 bases, leaving 10 bases between them. The CDR3 length is 15 residues. Germline CDR1 LNHDA, CDR2 SQIVND (reference sequence). In DNA form, the CDR3 reads TGTGCCAGTAGTACCATCGGGATCTCCTACAATGAGCAGTTCTTC. Translation gives CASSTIGISYNEQFF.

This chain links TRBV30 with TRBJ1-5; D not resolved. Deletions cut 0 bases from V and 9 bases from J, with 12 bases between. CDR1 GTSNPN and CDR2 SVGIG come from the germline V gene (reference sequence). The CDR3 length is 13 residues. DNA for the CDR3: TGTGCCTGGAGTGTACGGGGTTCCCCGCCCCAGCATTTT. Protein product: CAWSVRGSPPQHF. The full variable domain, its missing parts supplied by reference TRBV30 and TRBJ1-5, is SQTIHQWPATLVQPVGSPLSLECTVEGTSNPNLYWYRQAAGRGLQLLFYSVGIGQISSEVPQNLSASRPQDRQFILSSKKLLLSDSGFYLCAWSVRGSPPQHFGDGTRLSIL.

The chain couples TRBV5-1 to TRBJ1-1, with 7 bases matching TRBD1. Germline V CDR1 and CDR2: SGHRS, YFSETQ. V shed 5 bases and J 8 bases; nucleotides not matched to a gene: 9. The CDR3 totals 13 residues. The CDR3 sequence is CASRIIRGREAFF. The DNA of the CDR3 is TGCGCCAGCAGAATTATTAGGGGGCGCGAAGCTTTCTTT. Using reference TRBV5-1 and TRBJ1-1 for the parts outside the CDR3, the full variable domain is KAGVTQTPRYLIKTRGQQVTLSCSPISGHRSVSWYQQTPGQGLQFLFEYFSETQRNKGNFPGRFSGRQFSNSRSEMNVSTLELGDSALYLCASRIIRGREAFFGQGTRLTVV.

The rearrangement joins TRBV19 to TRBJ1-1; TRBD1 agrees at 8 bases. Germline values: CDR1 LNHDA, CDR2 SQIVND (reference sequence). The CDR3 totals 15 residues. The V segment lost 3 bases and the J segment 3 bases; nucleotides outside the gene matches: 6. This CDR3 is CASSIQGAGDTEAFF. The CDR3 DNA follows: TGTGCCAGTAGTATCCAGGGGGCCGGGGACACTGAAGCTTTCTTT.

J is TRBJ1-2 and V is TRBV29-1; the match to TRBD1 covers 9 bases. V was pared by 5 bases and J by 3 bases, with 7 bases of the junction left unmatched. CDR3 length: 14 amino acids. From germline, CDR1 is SQVTM and CDR2 ANQGSEA. The CDR3 region has the DNA TGCAGCGTTCAACTCTGGACAGGGGACTATGGCTACACCTTC. Translation gives CSVQLWTGDYGYTF.

This chain links TRBV7-2 with TRBJ1-1; 7 bases are a match to TRBD1. The CDR3 extends over 15 amino acids. Germline lookup yields CDR1 SGHTA and CDR2 FQGNSA. V was pared by 0 bases and J by 0 bases, with 1 base of the junction left unmatched. CDR3 DNA: TGTGCCAGCAGCTTAGCCGGGACAGTGAACACTGAAGCTTTCTTT. Amino acids: CASSLAGTVNTEAFF.

This chain connects TRBV5-1 to TRBJ1-3; 10 nucleotides line up with TRBD1. CDR1 is SGHRS, CDR2 YFSETQ, per germline. The CDR3 consists of 17 residues. V lost 0 bases to trimming and J lost 2 bases; unmatched junction nucleotides: 5. CDR3 in amino acids: CASSLAGGQGTGNTIYF. The DNA of the CDR3 is TGCGCCAGCAGCTTGGCCGGGGGACAGGGGACTGGAAACACCATATATTTT.

The V and J genes are TRBV24-1 and TRBJ1-2; D is ambiguous. Germline assignment: CDR1 KGHDR and CDR2 SFDVKD. This CDR3 region has 13 residues. Trimming took off 4 bases at V and 7 bases at J, with 12 bases between the two ends. CDR3 bases: TGTGCCACCAGTGACCTAGCGTGGTCTGGCTACACCTTC. Translation: CATSDLAWSGYTF.

This clone was seen repeatedly, ten times or more. The CDR3 spells CASSERMNTEAFF. The DNA for the CDR3 is TGTGCCAGCAGCGAGCGGATGAACACTGAAGCTTTCTTT. This rearrangement joins TRBV7-8 to TRBJ1-1; D unclear. CDR1 is SGHVS, CDR2 FQNEAQ, per germline. The V and J ends lost 5 bases and 0 bases respectively, with 7 bases between them. This CDR3 region has 13 residues.

The chain uses TRBV5-8 and TRBJ2-2; 8 bases are a match to TRBD1. Germline trimming cut 4 bases from V and 8 bases from J; bases unmatched to any gene: 7. The CDR3 loop spans 14 amino acids. Germline V gene lookup returns CDR1 SGHTS and CDR2 YDEGEE. DNA of the CDR3: TGTGCCAGCAGCCGAGGGACAGGTCCTGGGGAGCTGTTTTTT. It yields the protein CASSRGTGPGELFF.

This clone showed up just a few times. V is TRBV3-1 (or the pseudogene TRBV3-2) and J is TRBJ1-2; no reliable D call. The CDR3 sequence is 15 residues long. The germline V and J ends were trimmed by 1 base and 3 bases, with 12 bases remaining between them. Germline assignment: CDR1 LGHDT and CDR2 YNNKEL (reference sequence). The DNA of the CDR3 is TGTGCCAGCAGCCAAGGGGAGGGCCGTTACTATGGCTACACCTTC. This sequence encodes CASSQGEGRYYGYTF.

J is TRBJ1-2 and V is TRBV30; TRBD1 might be the D (6 bases). Germline V lookup: CDR1 GTSNPN, CDR2 SVGIG (reference sequence). The CDR3 has 12 amino acids. The V end lost 1 base, the J end lost 6 bases, and 9 bases lay between the germline ends. CDR3 sequence (DNA): TGTGCCTGGAGTGCACAGGGAGATGGCTACACCTTC. The encoded protein is CAWSAQGDGYTF.